This T cell receptor beta chain was documented in a study of T cell changes during pregnancy in multiple sclerosis. This CDR3 has 14 amino acids. V trimming: 7 bases; J trimming: 4 bases; junction bases outside the gene matches: 6. Germline-derived CDR1 and CDR2 are SGHTA and FQGNSA. Profiling relied on immunoSEQ multiplex PCR, and the TCRdb table lists in-frame clones only, not all of them. The table has around 33,000 clones, about 90% seen once. The clonotype comes from a female donor with multiple sclerosis, enrolled in a pregnancy study. The gene calls are TRBV7-2 and TRBJ1-5; the match to TRBD1 covers 8 bases. Sequences were derived from CD8+ T cells from peripheral blood mononuclear cells, sampled in the third trimester of pregnancy. The CDR3 nucleotides read TGTGCCAGCACCTTGACAGGGGTTAATCAGCCCCAGCATTTT. Its translation is CASTLTGVNQPQHF.